This TCR beta chain was found in a study of blood T cell repertoires in COVID-19. In the authors' workflow: Reference gene primer amplification in the assay estimated nucleated cell counts. Data came from immunoSEQ multiplex PCR; TCRdb stores just in-frame clones and leaves some out. The V and J calls and clone size were taken over from that table, and D and trimming were inferred from the DNA. The table has some 77,000 clones, around 88% seen once; the top ten hold more than 7.5%. The CDR3 is 12 amino acids. Trimming pared 5 bases from V and 3 bases from J, leaving 6 bases between. The rearrangement joins TRBV12-3 or TRBV12-4 to TRBJ2-3; D is perhaps TRBD2 (5 bases). The sequence derives from a man aged 25 to 40 with acute or convalescent COVID-19. The source material was peripheral blood. The CDR3 bases are TGTGCCAGCAGTCGAGGGACAGATACGCAGTATTTT. Translating gives CASSRGTDTQYF.